This T cell receptor (beta chain) was retrieved from a study of T-cell memory formation after mild COVID-19. Study as a whole: The TCR clusters were mostly specific to one donor. Study-level points and caveats: Clonal second-wave expansions that peaked on day 37 had unconfirmed SARS-CoV-2 specificity. CD4+ contracting clones lay mainly in CM and EM, CD8+ ones in EMRA.

About this clonotype: Its antigen is not identified.

The CDR3 runs to 18 residues. The V end lost 1 base, the J end lost 0 bases, and 15 bases lay between the germline ends. Germline values: CDR1 KGHDR, CDR2 SFDVKD. MiXCR was run by TCRdb on the 5' RACE reads, yielding one entry per CDR3 protein. The sample carries some 330,000 distinct CDR3 sequences, around 21% recorded once. This TCR was sampled from an adult woman who had mild COVID-19 (a few samples of this study predate the infection). Cell type and time point are not known. The chain combines TRBV24-1 with TRBJ2-1; weak D call: TRBD1 (5 bases). Source material: PBMCs or a T cell subset sorted from them (not recorded which). The CDR3 DNA reads TGTGCCACCAGTGATTTTAAGTGGGGCCTCGGCTCCTACAATGAGCAGTTCTTC. Encoded protein: CATSDFKWGLGSYNEQFF.